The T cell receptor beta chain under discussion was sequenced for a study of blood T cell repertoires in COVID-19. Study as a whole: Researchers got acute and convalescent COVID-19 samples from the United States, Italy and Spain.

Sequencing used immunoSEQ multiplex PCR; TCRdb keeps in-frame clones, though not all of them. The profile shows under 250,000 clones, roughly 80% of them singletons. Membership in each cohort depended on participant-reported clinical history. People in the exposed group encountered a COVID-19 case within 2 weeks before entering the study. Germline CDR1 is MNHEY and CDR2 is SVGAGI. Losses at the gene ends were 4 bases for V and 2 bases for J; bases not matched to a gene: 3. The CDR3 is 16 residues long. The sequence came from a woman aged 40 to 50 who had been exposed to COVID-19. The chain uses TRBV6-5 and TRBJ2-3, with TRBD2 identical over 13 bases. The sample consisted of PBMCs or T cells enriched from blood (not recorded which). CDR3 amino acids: CASSSGLAGITDTQYF. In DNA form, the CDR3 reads TGTGCCAGCAGTTCGGGACTAGCGGGGATCACAGATACGCAGTATTTT.